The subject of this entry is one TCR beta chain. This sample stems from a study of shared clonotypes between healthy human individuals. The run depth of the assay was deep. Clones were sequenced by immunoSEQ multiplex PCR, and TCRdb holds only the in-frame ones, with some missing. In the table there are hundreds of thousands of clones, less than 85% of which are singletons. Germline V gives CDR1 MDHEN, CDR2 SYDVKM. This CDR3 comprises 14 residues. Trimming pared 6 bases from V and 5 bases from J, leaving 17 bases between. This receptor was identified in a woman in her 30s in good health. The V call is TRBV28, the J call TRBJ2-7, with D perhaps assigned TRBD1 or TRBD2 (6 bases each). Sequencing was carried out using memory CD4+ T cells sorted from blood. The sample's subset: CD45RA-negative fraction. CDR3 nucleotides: TGTGCCAGCAGAACCGGGGGCGGGAACCACGAGCAGTACTTC. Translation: CASRTGGGNHEQYF.